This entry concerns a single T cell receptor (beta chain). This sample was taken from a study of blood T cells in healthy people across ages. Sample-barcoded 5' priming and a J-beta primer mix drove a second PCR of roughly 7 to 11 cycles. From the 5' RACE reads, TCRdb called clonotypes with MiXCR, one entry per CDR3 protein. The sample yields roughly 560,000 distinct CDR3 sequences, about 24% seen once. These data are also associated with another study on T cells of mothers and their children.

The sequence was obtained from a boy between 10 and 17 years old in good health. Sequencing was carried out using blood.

For the CDR3, the DNA is TGTGCCAGCAGCCGACAGGGGGACTATGGCTACACCTTC. It yields the protein CASSRQGDYGYTF. V and J are TRBV6-5 and TRBJ1-2; 9 nucleotides agree with TRBD1. Germline V gene lookup returns CDR1 MNHEY and CDR2 SVGAGI. The CDR3 is made up of 13 amino acids. Unmatched junction bases numbered 2, after V lost 6 bases and J lost 3 bases.